What follows are 17 T cell receptor beta chains derived from one specimen sequenced in a study of control samples from healthy donors and cancer patients. The protocol was immunoSEQ multiplex PCR, while the TCRdb copy is restricted to in-frame clones and leaves out a portion. Of 150,000 to 180,000 clones in the sample, roughly 94% are singletons; the top ten hold about 5.6%. Sequencing was performed on blood. The source of these receptors is a man aged 35 to 55 in good health.

CDR3 amino acids: CASSLLRLDNSPLHF. The CDR3 nucleotides read TGTGCCAGCAGCTTGCTCCGCCTGGATAATTCACCCCTCCACTTT. The V gene is TRBV5-6, the J gene TRBJ1-6; D is unclear. This CDR3 contains 15 residues. V was trimmed by 1 base and J by 5 bases, leaving 10 bases between them. Germline values: CDR1 SGHDT, CDR2 YYEEEE.

In this sample, this clone turned up once. V is TRBV30 and J is TRBJ1-6; D gene ambiguous. The CDR3 is 11 amino acids. Between the trimmed V and J ends, which lost 4 bases and 9 bases, there was a span of 7 bases. Germline CDR1 GTSNPN, CDR2 SVGIG (reference sequence). CDR3 in amino acids: CAWKHASPLHF. The DNA for the CDR3 is TGTGCCTGGAAGCATGCTTCACCCCTCCACTTT. The full variable domain, rest sourced from reference TRBV30 and TRBJ1-6, is SQTIHQWPATLVQPVGSPLSLECTVEGTSNPNLYWYRQAAGRGLQLLFYSVGIGQISSEVPQNLSASRPQDRQFILSSKKLLLSDSGFYLCAWKHASPLHFGNGTRLTVT.

This chain uses TRBV3-1 (or the pseudogene TRBV3-2) with TRBJ2-1; no reliable D call. With 5 bases removed from V and 4 bases from J, the gap between germline ends came to 9 bases. The CDR3 runs to 13 residues. Germline V lookup: CDR1 LGHDT, CDR2 YNNKEL (reference sequence). Here the CDR3 DNA reads TGTGCCAGCAGCTTTGACCGGTACAATGAGCAGTTCTTC. Protein: CASSFDRYNEQFF.

The sample holds one count of this clone. V usage is TRBV28 and J usage is TRBJ1-1; 7 bases agree with TRBD1. The ends lost 6 bases at V and 1 base at J; junction bases unmatched: 5. Germline CDR1 MDHEN, CDR2 SYDVKM. The CDR3 totals 14 residues. In DNA, the CDR3 is TGTGCCAGCAGGGCAGGGGGTACGAACACTGAAGCTTTCTTT. The encoded protein is CASRAGGTNTEAFF.

This chain links TRBV29-1 with TRBJ1-2; possible D gene TRBD1, 6 bases. Germline V CDR1 and CDR2: SQVTM, ANQGSEA. The CDR3 is 12 residues long. With 4 bases removed from V and 8 bases from J, the gap between germline ends came to 14 bases. The CDR3 DNA follows: TGCAGCGTTGGGGTGGGGGCGGGCGGCTACACCTTC. Translation: CSVGVGAGGYTF.

The chain links TRBV14 to TRBJ2-7; D uncertain. The CDR3 is made up of 13 amino acids. Germline V gene lookup returns CDR1 SGHDN and CDR2 FVKESK. Trimming left V 4 bases short and J 5 bases short, with 12 bases between. CDR3: CASSPGQWNEQYF. The DNA for the CDR3 is TGTGCCAGCAGCCCCGGGCAGTGGAACGAGCAGTACTTC.

This chain links TRBV19 with TRBJ1-5; the match to TRBD1 covers 10 bases. Germline trimming cut 5 bases from V and 3 bases from J; bases unmatched to any gene: 7. Germline assignment: CDR1 LNHDA and CDR2 SQIVND (reference sequence). The CDR3 has 16 residues. The chain's CDR3 is CASSLGQGEINQPQHF. The CDR3 DNA sequence: TGTGCCAGTAGTTTAGGACAGGGGGAAATCAATCAGCCCCAGCATTTT.

The chain recombines TRBV3-1 (or the pseudogene TRBV3-2) with TRBJ1-1; D call uncertain. CDR3 length equals 15 residues. V dropped 4 bases and J dropped 1 base, with 13 bases sitting between them. CDR1 is LGHDT, CDR2 YNNKEL, per germline (reference sequence). Here the CDR3 reads CASSPRPGENTEAFF. In nucleotides, the CDR3 is TGTGCCAGCAGCCCGCGACCGGGAGAGAACACTGAAGCTTTCTTT.

The chain uses TRBV5-1 and TRBJ2-1, with TRBD2 matching 8 bases. Per the germline V gene, CDR1 is SGHRS and CDR2 is YFSETQ. This CDR3 is built from 15 residues. V was pared by 4 bases and J by 9 bases, with 12 bases of the junction left unmatched. CDR3 nucleotides: TGCGCCAGCAGCGGACTCGGGGGGGCCGTTGGTGAGCAGTTCTTC. Its protein is CASSGLGGAVGEQFF.

The chain carries TRBV6-1 and TRBJ1-4, with 12 bases matching TRBD1. J was trimmed by 2 bases and V by 3 bases; bases with no gene match: 4. CDR3 length: 17 amino acids. CDR1 and CDR2 (germline): MNHNS, SASEGT. Here the CDR3 DNA reads TGTGCCAGCAGTGAGCCGGGACAGGGGGCTACTAATGAAAAACTGTTTTTT. Translation gives CASSEPGQGATNEKLFF.

J is TRBJ1-4 and V is TRBV5-4; D is ambiguous. CDR3 size: 14 residues. V was cut by 0 bases and J by 7 bases, with 10 bases left in between. Germline V CDR1 and CDR2: SGHNT, YYREEE (reference sequence). CDR3 region: CASSLAGLGEKLFF. CDR3 nucleotides: TGTGCCAGCAGCTTGGCTGGGCTGGGTGAAAAACTGTTTTTT.

The chain couples TRBV5-4 to TRBJ2-3; D uncertain. The germline gives CDR1 SGHNT, CDR2 YYREEE (reference sequence). The CDR3 runs to 12 residues. Trimming took off 4 bases at V and 5 bases at J, with 8 bases between the two ends. CDR3 in amino acids: CASSLGRDTQYF. CDR3 DNA: TGTGCCAGCAGCCTGGGTAGAGATACGCAGTATTTT.

V usage is TRBV5-5 and J usage is TRBJ1-5; D unclear. The length of the CDR3 is 15 residues. Per germline, CDR1 SGHKS and CDR2 YYEKEE (reference sequence). Deletions cut 2 bases from V and 5 bases from J, with 14 bases between. CDR3 in DNA: TGTGCCAGCAGCTTTTCCCTAAATCGGGATCAGCCCCAGCATTTT. Amino acids: CASSFSLNRDQPQHF.

The chain has TRBV19 and TRBJ1-6; D unclear. CDR1 is LNHDA and CDR2 is SQIVND in the germline V gene (reference sequence). The V end lost 5 bases, the J end lost 3 bases, and 11 bases lay between the germline ends. The length of the CDR3 is 15 residues. Written as DNA, the CDR3 is TGTGCCAGTAGTCCGATGATGAGCTATAATTCACCCCTCCACTTT. Its protein is CASSPMMSYNSPLHF.

V and J are TRBV19 and TRBJ2-7; 9 nucleotides agree with TRBD1. V lost 5 bases to trimming and J lost 3 bases; unmatched junction nucleotides: 5. Germline CDR1 is LNHDA and CDR2 is SQIVND (reference sequence). The CDR3 loop spans 14 amino acids. DNA for the CDR3: TGTGCCAGTAGTTCCGGGACAGGGAACTACGAGCAGTACTTC. It codes for CASSSGTGNYEQYF.

The gene calls are TRBV30 and TRBJ2-2; D remains ambiguous. The germline V and J ends were trimmed by 3 bases and 5 bases, with 7 bases remaining between them. Per the germline V gene, CDR1 is GTSNPN and CDR2 is SVGIG (reference sequence). This CDR3 comprises 12 residues. CDR3 amino acids: CAWRQVTGELFF. CDR3 nucleotide sequence: TGTGCCTGGAGACAAGTAACCGGGGAGCTGTTTTTT.

This chain connects TRBV10-3 to TRBJ2-7; no clear D gene. With 0 bases removed from V and 4 bases from J, the gap between germline ends came to 4 bases. The CDR3 loop spans 12 amino acids. CDR1 is ENHRY and CDR2 is SYGVKD in the germline V gene. The CDR3 protein is CAISESSYEQYF. The CDR3 region has the DNA TGTGCCATCAGTGAGTCATCTTACGAGCAGTACTTC.